This T cell receptor beta chain was identified during a study of tumor-infiltrating lymphocytes in primary liver carcinoma. Whole-study results and caveats: Tumor-adjacent and tumor-blood pairs showed less overlap than tumor region pairs.

Taking about 17-33 mg of unsorted bulk tissue, the authors co-extracted RNA and DNA. TCR beta cDNA came from roughly 0.45 ug total RNA, primed with a constant-region primer. Three rounds of nested multiplex PCR with slightly modified ARM-PCR produced TCR beta libraries. Primers for the first two PCR rounds were TRBV1-TRBV30 forward primers and a C-beta reverse primer (approximately 10 cycles per round). MiXCR, run by TCRdb on the multiplex PCR reads, gives a single entry per CDR3 protein. The sample lists about 92,000 distinct CDR3 sequences; 55% to 75% were seen once. As for this clonotype: Its antigen is as yet unknown. One end of the junction is discordant with germline, which a read error may explain.

This CDR3 is built from 12 residues. CDR1 and CDR2 (germline): SQVTM, ANQGSEA. The TCR sequence derives from a man aged 35 to 55 with primary liver carcinoma and hepatitis B virus infection. Sequencing was done on a sample of tumor-adjacent normal liver tissue. The chain uses TRBV29-1 and TRBJ2-1; D is possibly TRBD1 (6 bases). In nucleotides, the CDR3 is TGTAGCACACAGGGCTCCTACGATGAGCAGTTCTTC. Translated: CSTQGSYDEQFF.